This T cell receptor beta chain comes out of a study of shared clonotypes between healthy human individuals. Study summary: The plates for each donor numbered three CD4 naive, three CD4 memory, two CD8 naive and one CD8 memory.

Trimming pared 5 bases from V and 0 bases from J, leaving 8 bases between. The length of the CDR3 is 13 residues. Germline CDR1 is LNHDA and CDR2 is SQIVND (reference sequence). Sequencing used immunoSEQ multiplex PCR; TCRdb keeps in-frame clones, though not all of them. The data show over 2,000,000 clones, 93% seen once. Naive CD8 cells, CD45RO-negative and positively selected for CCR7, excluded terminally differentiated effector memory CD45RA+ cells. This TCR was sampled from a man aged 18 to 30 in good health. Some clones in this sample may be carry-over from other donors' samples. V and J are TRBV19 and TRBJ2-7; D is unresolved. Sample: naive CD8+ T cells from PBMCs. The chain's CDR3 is CASSWTGSYEQYF. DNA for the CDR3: TGTGCCAGTAGTTGGACGGGCTCCTACGAGCAGTACTTC. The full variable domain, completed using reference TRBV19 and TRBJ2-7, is DGGITQSPKYLFRKEGQNVTLSCEQNLNHDAMYWYRQDPGQGLRLIYYSQIVNDFQKGDIAEGYSVSREKKESFPLTVTSAQKNPTAFYLCASSWTGSYEQYFGPGTRLTVT.